The 2 T cell receptor beta chains listed next were all sequenced from one sample in a study of CD8+CD57+ T cells in acquired aplastic anemia (dated by TCRdb to 2017 to 2018). For sequencing, an Illumina HiSeq 2000 was employed. Genomic DNA was used as template for profiling of TCR beta VDJ combinations and CDR3 sequences. The raw public data were reprocessed by TCRdb itself: fastp quality trimming at Q25, MiXCR clonotype calling, in-frame beta chains only. Each CDR3 protein gets just one entry, which takes the most common genes and DNA from the rows behind it. Here the sample has hundreds of thousands of distinct CDR3 sequences; roughly a third occur a single time. 0.8% to 0.85% of the sample rests with the top ten. Expansion of CD8+CD57+ cells had been shown by flow cytometry in the patients chosen for sequencing. The sample was sorted CD4+, CD8+, or CD8+CD57+ T cells (not recorded which) from PBMCs. These receptors were collected from a human donor with aplastic anemia.

The CDR3 region has the DNA TGTGCCAGCAGTGAGGACAGGGATCCCAATCAGCCCCAGCATTTT. Translating it yields CASSEDRDPNQPQHF. This chain joins TRBV25-1 and TRBJ1-5; TRBD1 aligns across 8 bases. The CDR3 loop spans 15 amino acids. CDR1 is MGHDK, CDR2 SYGVNS, per germline. V lost 3 bases to trimming and J lost 3 bases; unmatched junction nucleotides: 4.

This sequence joins TRBV5-1 and TRBJ2-7; D gene ambiguous. Trimming left V 3 bases short and J 0 bases short, with 19 bases between. Germline V gene sequence: CDR1 SGHRS, CDR2 YFSETQ. This CDR3 is 17 amino acids long. The CDR3 DNA is TGCGCCAGCAGCTCACTGGGTTGGCGGACCCCCTCCTACGAGCAGTACTTC. It translates to CASSSLGWRTPSYEQYF.